This T cell receptor beta chain was captured by sequencing in a study of blood T cells in healthy people across ages. The CDR3 covers 14 residues. CDR1 DFQATT and CDR2 SNEGSKA come from the germline V gene (reference sequence). J gave up 2 bases and V 5 bases, and 5 bases lay outside the gene matches. The use of a sample-barcoded 5' primer and a J-beta primer mix characterized a second PCR of roughly 6 to 11 cycles. TCRdb itself ran the 5' RACE reads through MiXCR, one entry per CDR3 protein. The sample lists 600,000 to 850,000 distinct CDR3 sequences, around 40% occurring once. The chain carries TRBV20-1 and TRBJ2-3; 9 positions match TRBD2. This receptor was identified in a woman between 55 and 75 years old in good health. Input material: blood. This chain's CDR3 is CSALGGRATDTQYF. DNA for the CDR3: TGCAGTGCTCTTGGCGGGAGGGCCACAGATACGCAGTATTTT.